The clone carrying this T cell receptor beta chain has a handful of counts. The protocol was immunoSEQ multiplex PCR, while the TCRdb copy is restricted to in-frame clones and leaves out a portion. The sample contains approximately 220,000 clones, 81% of which appear only once. The data belong to a study of blood T cell repertoires in COVID-19. Germline CDR1 LGHNT, CDR2 FRNRAP. This CDR3 contains 16 residues. V was clipped by 0 bases and J by 3 bases, with 15 bases between them. Material for sequencing was peripheral blood. The sequence derives from an elderly woman with acute or convalescent COVID-19. The rearrangement joins TRBV12-5 to TRBJ2-7, with D possibly being TRBD1 (6 bases). CDR3 DNA sequence: TGTGCTAGTGGTTTGGTACAGGGCAATGGCATCTACGAGCAGTACTTC. Protein: CASGLVQGNGIYEQYF. Based on the CDR3 plus reference TRBV12-5 and TRBJ2-7, the full variable domain is DARVTQTPRHKVTEMGQEVTMRCQPILGHNTVFWYRQTMMQGLELLAYFRNRAPLDDSGMPKDRFSAEMPDATLATLKIQPSEPRDSAVYFCASGLVQGNGIYEQYFGPGTRLTVT.